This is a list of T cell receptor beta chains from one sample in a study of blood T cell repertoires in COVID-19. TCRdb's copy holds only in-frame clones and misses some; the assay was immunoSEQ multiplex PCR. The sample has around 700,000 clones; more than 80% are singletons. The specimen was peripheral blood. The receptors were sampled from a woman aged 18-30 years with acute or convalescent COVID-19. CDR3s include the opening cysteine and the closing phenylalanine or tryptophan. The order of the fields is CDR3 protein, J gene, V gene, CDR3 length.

CDR3: CASSPRTGRVGTEAFF; J: TRBJ1-1; V: TRBV7-9; length: 16
CDR3: CAISPFSGTGEQYF; J: TRBJ2-7; V: TRBV10-3; length: 14
CDR3: CATSDLSGAIDEQFF; J: TRBJ2-1; V: TRBV24-1; length: 15
CDR3: CASRGHSYNQPQHF; J: TRBJ1-5; V: TRBV6-5; length: 14
CDR3: CASSPGGISYEQYF; J: TRBJ2-7; V: TRBV7-3; length: 14
CDR3: CASSLGTGSIYGYTF; J: TRBJ1-2; V: TRBV5-5; length: 15
CDR3: CASSLVSLSNEKLFF; J: TRBJ1-4; V: TRBV5-1; length: 15
CDR3: CATSDRTGGANGYTF; J: TRBJ1-2; V: TRBV24-1; length: 15
CDR3: CASSTPGLPREQYF; J: TRBJ2-7; V: TRBV7-2; length: 14
CDR3: CASSVLREGGEAFF; J: TRBJ1-1; V: TRBV9; length: 14
CDR3: CATRTGQNTEAFF; J: TRBJ1-1; V: TRBV6-5; length: 13
CDR3: CASSWSKGANEAFF; J: TRBJ1-1; V: TRBV6-1; length: 14
CDR3: CASSQDLNRGHGNTEAFF; J: TRBJ1-1; V: TRBV4-3; length: 18
CDR3: CATSRGSGQDHQETQYF; J: TRBJ2-5; V: TRBV24-1; length: 17
CDR3: CASSFSAGGYNSPLHF; J: TRBJ1-6; V: TRBV5-4; length: 16
CDR3: CASSYVQDEGYTF; J: TRBJ1-2; V: TRBV6-6; length: 13
CDR3: CASSYRTGGRDQPQHF; J: TRBJ1-5; V: TRBV6-6; length: 16
CDR3: CASRAGTGLYYGYTF; J: TRBJ1-2; V: TRBV6-4; length: 15
CDR3: CASSYSSGGYEQYF; J: TRBJ2-7; V: TRBV6-2/TRBV6-3; length: 14
CDR3: CASSIVSGYTEAFF; J: TRBJ1-1; V: TRBV19; length: 14